Below, 6 T cell receptor beta chains from the same sample are listed, as sequenced in a study of control samples from healthy donors and cancer patients. Assay used: immunoSEQ multiplex PCR; TCRdb lists only in-frame clones, some missing. The sample comprises 190,000 or so clones, roughly 91% of which are singletons, and over 1.1% rests with the top ten. Specimen: blood. These receptors were collected from a man aged 18 to 30 in good health.

The V and J genes are TRBV28 and TRBJ1-2; 8 bases are a match to TRBD1. Looked up from germline, CDR1 is MDHEN and CDR2 is SYDVKM. This CDR3 is 13 amino acids long. Trimming took 5 bases from V and 4 from J; bases not matched to a gene: 3. The CDR3 protein is CASSNTGGYGYTF. The CDR3 bases are TGTGCCAGCAGTAATACAGGGGGCTATGGCTACACCTTC.

J is TRBJ2-5 and V is TRBV11-1; D ambiguous. Germline CDR1 and CDR2: SGHAT and FQDESV (reference sequence). Trimming took 1 base from V and 5 from J, leaving 5 bases between them. The CDR3 has 12 amino acids. CDR3 sequence (DNA): TGTGCCAGCAGCTTAGTACGGGAGACCCAGTACTTC. It encodes CASSLVRETQYF.

The rearrangement uses TRBV20-1 and TRBJ1-1; D is ambiguous. Deletions cut 2 bases from V and 5 bases from J, with 6 bases between. The CDR3 consists of 11 residues. Germline-derived CDR1 and CDR2 are DFQATT and SNEGSKA (reference sequence). The CDR3 sequence is CSARWQTEAFF. The CDR3 DNA reads TGCAGTGCTAGATGGCAGACTGAAGCTTTCTTT.

The chain is built from TRBV5-4 and TRBJ1-2; 8 nucleotides align to TRBD1. The CDR3 covers 14 residues. J was trimmed by 2 bases and V by 1 base; bases with no gene match: 1. CDR1 SGHNT and CDR2 YYREEE come from the germline V gene (reference sequence). The CDR3 spells CASSLRQGNYGYTF. Here the CDR3 DNA reads TGTGCCAGCAGCTTGAGACAGGGGAACTATGGCTACACCTTC.

The chain links TRBV24-1 to TRBJ2-3; 9 bases are shared with TRBD1. CDR1 and CDR2 (germline): KGHDR, SFDVKD. The J segment lost 1 base and the V segment lost 5 bases, leaving 3 bases of the junction unmatched. The CDR3 spans 15 residues. The CDR3 loop reads CATSGTGVGTDTQYF. For the CDR3, the DNA is TGTGCCACCAGTGGGACAGGGGTCGGCACAGATACGCAGTATTTT.

This chain connects TRBV11-2 to TRBJ2-7; weak D call: TRBD1 (5 bases). The V and J ends lost 0 bases and 3 bases respectively, with 15 bases between them. The CDR3 sequence is 16 residues long. Per germline, CDR1 SGHAT and CDR2 FQNNGV. The CDR3 reads CASSLDLAGFSYEQYF. CDR3 DNA: TGTGCCAGCAGCTTAGATCTGGCAGGGTTCAGCTACGAGCAGTACTTC.